The rows below give T cell receptor beta chains drawn from one sample of a study of T-cell memory formation after mild COVID-19. TCRdb recomputed calls from the 5' RACE reads with MiXCR, one row per CDR3 protein. The sample lists nearly 200,000 distinct CDR3 sequences; around 18% were seen once. Sequenced input: PBMCs or a T cell subset sorted from them (not recorded which). The receptors stem from an adult woman who had mild COVID-19 (a few samples of this study predate the infection). Cell type and time point are not known. The CDR3 runs from the conserved cysteine through the conserved F or W. The order of the fields is CDR3 length, V gene, clone size, J gene, D gene, CDR3 protein, CDR3 DNA. A D gene is named only where the DNA matches it firmly. Clone sizes are given selectively: once, few, many, or a class where the clone is expanded.

len: 16
v_gene: TRBV6-5
abundance: -
j_gene: TRBJ2-3
d_gene: TRBD1
CDR3aa: CASSFGQGGLTDTQYF
CDR3nt: TGTGCCAGCAGTTTTGGACAGGGCGGATTAACAGATACGCAGTATTTT

len: 13
v_gene: TRBV5-1
abundance: -
j_gene: TRBJ2-1
d_gene: -
CDR3aa: CASSGLGSHEQFF
CDR3nt: TGCGCCAGCTCCGGACTGGGTTCCCATGAGCAGTTCTTC

len: 16
v_gene: TRBV27
abundance: -
j_gene: TRBJ2-4
d_gene: -
CDR3aa: CASSRAGSGSKNIQYF
CDR3nt: TGTGCCAGCAGTAGAGCAGGCTCAGGGTCCAAAAACATTCAGTACTTC

len: 15
v_gene: TRBV27
abundance: -
j_gene: TRBJ1-1
d_gene: -
CDR3aa: CASSGSRRGNTEAFF
CDR3nt: TGTGCCAGCAGTGGATCGCGGAGGGGGAACACTGAAGCTTTCTTT

len: 13
v_gene: TRBV24-1
abundance: -
j_gene: TRBJ1-1
d_gene: -
CDR3aa: CATSAPDRGEAFF
CDR3nt: TGTGCCACCAGTGCCCCCGATCGTGGTGAAGCTTTCTTT

len: 14
v_gene: TRBV20-1
abundance: -
j_gene: TRBJ1-1
d_gene: -
CDR3aa: CSARRGAPNTEAFF
CDR3nt: TGCAGTGCTAGAAGGGGTGCCCCGAACACTGAAGCTTTCTTT

len: 13
v_gene: TRBV20-1
abundance: few
j_gene: TRBJ2-2
d_gene: -
CDR3aa: CSAIPLNGGELFF
CDR3nt: TGCAGTGCAATCCCCCTGAATGGCGGGGAGCTGTTTTTT

len: 15
v_gene: TRBV7-2
abundance: -
j_gene: TRBJ1-2
d_gene: TRBD1
CDR3aa: CASSYDRAINYGYTF
CDR3nt: TGTGCCAGCAGCTACGACAGGGCCATTAACTATGGCTACACCTTC

len: 17
v_gene: TRBV3-1
abundance: -
j_gene: TRBJ2-7
d_gene: -
CDR3aa: CASSQDVTGRVSYEQYF
CDR3nt: TGTGCCAGCAGCCAAGATGTTACAGGGCGGGTGTCCTACGAGCAGTACTTC

len: 16
v_gene: TRBV9
abundance: large
j_gene: TRBJ1-3
d_gene: TRBD1
CDR3aa: CASSVDTGGTGNTIYF
CDR3nt: TGTGCCAGCAGCGTAGACACAGGGGGTACTGGAAACACCATATATTTT

len: 14
v_gene: TRBV2
abundance: few
j_gene: TRBJ2-1
d_gene: TRBD1
CDR3aa: CASSETDRAVEQFF
CDR3nt: TGTGCCAGCAGTGAAACGGACAGGGCGGTGGAGCAGTTCTTC

len: 14
v_gene: TRBV12-3/TRBV12-4
abundance: few
j_gene: TRBJ1-5
d_gene: -
CDR3aa: CASSLGMGNQPQHF
CDR3nt: TGTGCCAGCAGTTTAGGGATGGGCAATCAGCCCCAGCATTTT

len: 14
v_gene: TRBV7-2
abundance: -
j_gene: TRBJ1-2
d_gene: TRBD1
CDR3aa: CASSWDRENYGYTF
CDR3nt: TGTGCCAGCAGCTGGGACAGGGAGAACTATGGCTACACCTTC

len: 14
v_gene: TRBV12-3/TRBV12-4
abundance: few
j_gene: TRBJ1-3
d_gene: -
CDR3aa: CASRRAISGNTIYF
CDR3nt: TGTGCCAGCAGAAGGGCTATCTCTGGAAACACCATATATTTT

len: 14
v_gene: TRBV12-3/TRBV12-4
abundance: few
j_gene: TRBJ2-5
d_gene: TRBD2
CDR3aa: CASSFGGRVETQYF
CDR3nt: TGTGCCAGCAGTTTTGGCGGGAGGGTGGAGACCCAGTACTTC

len: 15
v_gene: TRBV7-9
abundance: few
j_gene: TRBJ2-3
d_gene: -
CDR3aa: CASSEQGSETETQYF
CDR3nt: TGTGCCAGCAGCGAGCAGGGTTCTGAAACAGAAACGCAGTATTTT

len: 15
v_gene: TRBV30
abundance: few
j_gene: TRBJ1-2
d_gene: -
CDR3aa: CAWSLLPPANYGYTF
CDR3nt: TGTGCCTGGAGCCTCCTTCCGCCGGCTAACTATGGCTACACCTTC

len: 15
v_gene: TRBV18
abundance: few
j_gene: TRBJ2-2
d_gene: -
CDR3aa: CASLDTGLRTGELFF
CDR3nt: TGTGCCAGCTTGGACACGGGACTTCGCACCGGGGAGCTGTTTTTT

len: 16
v_gene: TRBV3-1
abundance: -
j_gene: TRBJ1-1
d_gene: -
CDR3aa: CASSQAGVKGGTEAFF
CDR3nt: TGTGCCAGCAGCCAAGCGGGAGTTAAAGGGGGCACTGAAGCTTTCTTT

len: 16
v_gene: TRBV12-5
abundance: -
j_gene: TRBJ2-2
d_gene: TRBD1
CDR3aa: CASGFITGADTGELFF
CDR3nt: TGTGCTAGTGGTTTCATTACAGGGGCGGACACCGGGGAGCTGTTTTTT

len: 15
v_gene: TRBV5-1
abundance: -
j_gene: TRBJ1-4
d_gene: -
CDR3aa: CASSPVSGSNEKLFF
CDR3nt: TGCGCCAGCAGCCCCGTTTCAGGGAGTAATGAAAAACTGTTTTTT

len: 15
v_gene: TRBV7-9
abundance: -
j_gene: TRBJ2-7
d_gene: -
CDR3aa: CASSLAGNPAYEQYF
CDR3nt: TGTGCCAGCAGCTTAGCAGGAAATCCCGCCTACGAGCAGTACTTC

len: 15
v_gene: TRBV28
abundance: many
j_gene: TRBJ2-5
d_gene: TRBD1
CDR3aa: CASSPPGQGKETQYF
CDR3nt: TGTGCCAGCAGTCCCCCGGGACAGGGGAAAGAGACCCAGTACTTC

len: 11
v_gene: TRBV7-9
abundance: few
j_gene: TRBJ2-3
d_gene: -
CDR3aa: CASSFDSSFLF
CDR3nt: TGTGCCAGCAGCTTTGACAGCAGTTTCCTTTTT

len: 15
v_gene: TRBV5-1
abundance: -
j_gene: TRBJ1-2
d_gene: TRBD1
CDR3aa: CASSADRGRTYGYTF
CDR3nt: TGCGCCAGCAGCGCGGACAGGGGCCGAACTTATGGCTACACCTTC

len: 14
v_gene: TRBV3-1
abundance: -
j_gene: TRBJ1-1
d_gene: TRBD1
CDR3aa: CASGDRGSNTEAFF
CDR3nt: TGTGCCAGCGGCGACAGGGGCTCGAACACTGAAGCTTTCTTT

len: 22
v_gene: TRBV7-3
abundance: many
j_gene: TRBJ2-2
d_gene: TRBD2
CDR3aa: CASSPMGLRTSGAPSNTGELFF
CDR3nt: TGTGCCAGCAGCCCAATGGGGCTGAGGACTAGCGGAGCACCCAGCAACACCGGGGAGCTGTTTTTT

len: 16
v_gene: TRBV28
abundance: -
j_gene: TRBJ2-7
d_gene: -
CDR3aa: CASSSTGGRVAYEQYF
CDR3nt: TGTGCCAGCAGCTCCACCGGGGGGCGGGTGGCCTACGAGCAGTACTTC

len: 15
v_gene: TRBV7-2
abundance: -
j_gene: TRBJ2-1
d_gene: TRBD2
CDR3aa: CASSPRAGGGNEQFF
CDR3nt: TGTGCCAGCAGCCCTAGGGCGGGAGGGGGAAATGAGCAGTTCTTC

len: 16
v_gene: TRBV4-1
abundance: -
j_gene: TRBJ2-3
d_gene: TRBD2
CDR3aa: CASSQGAGGPPDTQYF
CDR3nt: TGCGCCAGCAGCCAAGGAGCGGGGGGCCCCCCAGATACGCAGTATTTT

len: 14
v_gene: TRBV9
abundance: few
j_gene: TRBJ2-2
d_gene: -
CDR3aa: CASRGHPNTGELFF
CDR3nt: TGTGCCAGCAGAGGACACCCGAACACCGGGGAGCTGTTTTTT

len: 14
v_gene: TRBV20-1
abundance: -
j_gene: TRBJ1-2
d_gene: -
CDR3aa: CSARGQGGTYGYTF
CDR3nt: TGCAGTGCTAGAGGGCAGGGAGGGACCTATGGCTACACCTTC

len: 15
v_gene: TRBV7-2
abundance: few
j_gene: TRBJ2-7
d_gene: TRBD2
CDR3aa: CASSLAAGVPHEQYF
CDR3nt: TGTGCCAGCAGCTTAGCGGCGGGAGTCCCCCACGAGCAGTACTTC

len: 12
v_gene: TRBV10-3
abundance: few
j_gene: TRBJ1-2
d_gene: -
CDR3aa: CAIRETGGGYTF
CDR3nt: TGTGCCATCAGAGAGACGGGGGGTGGCTACACCTTC

len: 15
v_gene: TRBV5-1
abundance: -
j_gene: TRBJ2-7
d_gene: -
CDR3aa: CASSTAGQSSYEQYF
CDR3nt: TGCGCCAGCAGCACCGCGGGACAGAGCTCCTACGAGCAGTACTTC

len: 16
v_gene: TRBV9
abundance: -
j_gene: TRBJ2-1
d_gene: -
CDR3aa: CASTPEEGRIGNEQFF
CDR3nt: TGTGCCAGCACCCCCGAGGAAGGTAGGATAGGCAATGAGCAGTTCTTC

len: 14
v_gene: TRBV5-1
abundance: -
j_gene: TRBJ2-7
d_gene: TRBD1
CDR3aa: CASSWGQGAYEQYF
CDR3nt: TGCGCCAGCAGCTGGGGACAGGGAGCCTACGAGCAGTACTTC

len: 14
v_gene: TRBV5-1
abundance: few
j_gene: TRBJ2-7
d_gene: -
CDR3aa: CASSAIGQRYEQYF
CDR3nt: TGCGCCAGCAGCGCCATCGGACAGCGCTACGAGCAGTACTTC

len: 18
v_gene: TRBV5-5
abundance: -
j_gene: TRBJ2-2
d_gene: -
CDR3aa: CASSPTPAGQFSVGELFF
CDR3nt: TGTGCCAGCAGTCCTACCCCGGCGGGACAGTTTTCGGTCGGGGAGCTGTTTTTT

len: 15
v_gene: TRBV7-3
abundance: -
j_gene: TRBJ2-7
d_gene: TRBD1
CDR3aa: CASSASGTGQRGQYF
CDR3nt: TGTGCCAGCAGCGCGTCAGGGACAGGGCAGCGCGGGCAGTACTTC

len: 10
v_gene: TRBV5-1
abundance: many
j_gene: TRBJ2-5
d_gene: -
CDR3aa: CASSGETQYF
CDR3nt: TGCGCCAGCAGTGGGGAGACCCAGTACTTC

len: 12
v_gene: TRBV10-3
abundance: -
j_gene: TRBJ2-7
d_gene: TRBD1
CDR3aa: CAIRGTAYEQYF
CDR3nt: TGTGCCATCAGGGGGACAGCCTACGAGCAGTACTTC

len: 13
v_gene: TRBV25-1
abundance: many
j_gene: TRBJ2-7
d_gene: -
CDR3aa: CASSEVGVHEQYF
CDR3nt: TGTGCCAGCAGTGAAGTTGGGGTCCACGAGCAGTACTTC

len: 15
v_gene: TRBV6-5
abundance: many
j_gene: TRBJ2-2
d_gene: TRBD1
CDR3aa: CASSYQGAGTGELFF
CDR3nt: TGTGCCAGCAGTTACCAGGGGGCGGGCACCGGGGAGCTGTTTTTT

len: 13
v_gene: TRBV19
abundance: -
j_gene: TRBJ1-2
d_gene: -
CDR3aa: CASSISQDYGYTF
CDR3nt: TGTGCCAGTAGTATCTCTCAGGACTATGGCTACACCTTC

len: 15
v_gene: TRBV5-5
abundance: -
j_gene: TRBJ1-1
d_gene: -
CDR3aa: CASSLDPDVVTEAFF
CDR3nt: TGTGCCAGCAGCTTGGACCCCGATGTGGTCACTGAAGCTTTCTTT